Shown below are 30 T cell receptor beta chains from a single sample sequenced in a study of shared clonotypes between healthy human individuals. The assay was immunoSEQ multiplex PCR, and TCRdb's table has in-frame clones only and misses some. This sample has 2 million to 2.5 million clones; nearly 97% occur once, and the top ten carry around 0.13%. The sequenced material came from naive CD4+ T cells sorted from blood. Subset meaning: CD45RA+ positively selected. Source of these receptors: a man between 18 and 29 years old in good health.

This chain joins TRBV9 and TRBJ2-1; D unclear. CDR3 size: 13 residues. Germline lookup yields CDR1 SGDLS and CDR2 YYNGEE. The V gene lost 2 bases and the J gene lost 8 bases, with 11 bases spanning the gap. Written as DNA, the CDR3 is TGTGCCAGCAGCGTTGCAGTCGTTGATGAGCAGTTCTTC. This encodes CASSVAVVDEQFF.

The chain combines TRBV5-4 with TRBJ2-5; no reliable D call. This CDR3 has 14 residues. Germline V gene lookup returns CDR1 SGHNT and CDR2 YYREEE (reference sequence). Trimming removed 2 bases at V and 4 bases at J, with 12 bases between. In DNA form, the CDR3 reads TGTGCCAGCAGCTTCGGCAGGAGCTCAGAGACCCAGTACTTC. Protein product: CASSFGRSSETQYF.

Regarding this clone: Additional DNA sequences in this sample encode the identical CDR3. This sequence joins TRBV18 and TRBJ2-5, with TRBD2 matching 7 bases. V lost 0 bases to trimming and J lost 5 bases; unmatched junction nucleotides: 0. This CDR3 has 13 amino acids. The germline V gene has CDR1 KGHSH and CDR2 LQKENI. The CDR3 nucleotides are TGTGCCAGCTCACCACCTAGCGGGGAGACCCAGTACTTC. It specifies CASSPPSGETQYF.

This chain uses TRBV27 with TRBJ1-4; TRBD1 is a possible D gene (5 bases). The CDR3 runs 16 residues. Germline V gene lookup returns CDR1 MNHEY and CDR2 SMNVEV (reference sequence). V gave up 5 bases and J gave up 3 bases, with 16 bases separating them. The chain's CDR3 is CASSPWGGGANEKLFF. DNA for the CDR3: TGTGCCAGCAGTCCCTGGGGTGGGGGGGCTAATGAAAAACTGTTTTTT.

This chain connects TRBV2 to TRBJ1-4; D not certain. This CDR3 has 17 residues. Trimming stripped 4 bases from V and 0 bases from J, with 15 bases between. Per germline, CDR1 SNHLY and CDR2 FYNNEI. CDR3 protein: CASSGGVRIATNEKLFF. In DNA form, the CDR3 reads TGTGCCAGCAGTGGGGGTGTAAGGATTGCAACTAATGAAAAACTGTTTTTT.

The CDR3, as DNA: TGTGCCAGCAGCCCGGGACAGGGGGTGGATTACGAGCAGTACTTC. It specifies CASSPGQGVDYEQYF. The chain joins TRBV9 to TRBJ2-7, with 11 bases lining up with TRBD1. This CDR3 has 15 amino acids. In germline, CDR1 is SGDLS, CDR2 YYNGEE. V lost 4 bases, J lost 4 bases, and 7 bases stayed unmatched.

This chain uses TRBV9 with TRBJ2-5; D uncertain. The CDR3 consists of 13 residues. V shed 2 bases and J shed 5 bases, with 10 bases lying between them. Germline-derived CDR1 and CDR2 are SGDLS and YYNGEE. The CDR3 DNA reads TGTGCCAGCAGCGTCGACACTCGGGAGACCCAGTACTTC. Translation gives CASSVDTRETQYF.

The chain combines TRBV5-1 with TRBJ1-1; D uncertain. V lost 4 bases, J lost 2 bases, and 18 bases lay in between. This CDR3 has 16 amino acids. Germline V gene lookup returns CDR1 SGHRS and CDR2 YFSETQ. CDR3 sequence: CASSPARLAKNTEAFF. The CDR3 nucleotides are TGCGCCAGCAGCCCCGCCCGTCTGGCCAAAAACACTGAAGCTTTCTTT. Filled out from reference TRBV5-1 and TRBJ1-1, the complete variable domain reads KAGVTQTPRYLIKTRGQQVTLSCSPISGHRSVSWYQQTPGQGLQFLFEYFSETQRNKGNFPGRFSGRQFSNSRSEMNVSTLELGDSALYLCASSPARLAKNTEAFFGQGTRLTVV.

The rearrangement links TRBV7-8 to TRBJ2-5, with 8 bases fitting TRBD1. The CDR3 has 11 amino acids. The junction had 7 bases not matched to a gene; V was cut back by 5 bases and J by 14 bases. Germline V lookup: CDR1 SGHVS, CDR2 FQNEAQ. This CDR3 is CASSQDRGVYF. The CDR3 DNA follows: TGTGCCAGCAGCCAAGACAGGGGAGTATACTTC.

This chain uses TRBV28 with TRBJ2-2, with D uncertain. Germline CDR1 is MDHEN and CDR2 is SYDVKM. The CDR3 length is 14 residues. V was clipped by 2 bases and J by 2 bases, with 6 bases between them. CDR3 nucleotide sequence: TGTGCCAGCAGTTTACTAAAAAACACCGGGGAGCTGTTTTTT. This translates into CASSLLKNTGELFF.

The rearrangement uses TRBV15 and TRBJ1-2; D remains unclear. This CDR3 has 14 residues. Germline V lookup: CDR1 LNHNV, CDR2 YYDKDF (reference sequence). With 2 bases removed from V and 4 bases from J, the gap between germline ends came to 11 bases. CDR3 sequence reads: CATSRKAEGYGYTF. Here the CDR3 DNA reads TGTGCCACCAGCAGAAAAGCCGAGGGCTATGGCTACACCTTC.

The gene calls are TRBV30 and TRBJ1-1; no clear D gene. Trimming removed 1 base from V and 7 bases from J, with 10 bases in between. Looked up from germline, CDR1 is GTSNPN and CDR2 is SVGIG (reference sequence). This CDR3 comprises 12 residues. The DNA for the CDR3 is TGTGCCTGGAGTGAAGGGAGGGATGAAGCTTTCTTT. It translates to CAWSEGRDEAFF.

The chain links TRBV30 to TRBJ2-3, with D unresolved. The CDR3 has 11 residues. Germline V gene sequence: CDR1 GTSNPN, CDR2 SVGIG (reference sequence). V gave up 4 bases and J gave up 0 bases, with 2 bases separating them. The CDR3 sequence: CAWKSTDTQYF. DNA of the CDR3: TGTGCCTGGAAGAGCACAGATACGCAGTATTTT.

The rearrangement joins TRBV11-3 to TRBJ2-6; possible D gene TRBD2, 5 bases. The germline V gene has CDR1 SGHNT and CDR2 YENEEA. CDR3 length: 15 amino acids. With 2 bases removed from V and 4 bases from J, the gap between germline ends came to 9 bases. The CDR3 is CASSLSGMGANVLTF. Written as DNA, the CDR3 is TGTGCCAGCAGCTTATCCGGGATGGGGGCCAACGTCCTGACTTTC.

The rearrangement joins TRBV18 to TRBJ2-3, with D perhaps assigned TRBD1 or TRBD2 (5 bases each). The V end was cut by 1 base, the J end by 2 bases, with 7 bases between. Germline lookup yields CDR1 KGHSH and CDR2 LQKENI. CDR3 length: 14 residues. CDR3 sequence reads: CASSPRGYTDTQYF. The CDR3 nucleotides read TGTGCCAGCTCACCACGGGGGTACACAGATACGCAGTATTTT.

The rearrangement uses TRBV10-1 and TRBJ2-7; TRBD2 agrees at 15 bases. The CDR3 length is 15 residues. Looked up from germline, CDR1 is WNHNN and CDR2 is SYGVQD (reference sequence). Germline trimming cut 10 bases from V and 4 bases from J; bases unmatched to any gene: 8. CDR3 nucleotide sequence: TGCGCCACCTCCCCAGGACTAGCGGGAGGGTACGAGCAGTACTTC. Translating it yields CATSPGLAGGYEQYF.

CDR3 in amino acids: CASSSGQANYEQYF. The CDR3 coding sequence is TGTGCCAGCTCATCGGGACAGGCCAACTACGAGCAGTACTTC. The gene calls are TRBV18 and TRBJ2-7; 8 nucleotides agree with TRBD1. This CDR3 contains 14 residues. Germline assignment: CDR1 KGHSH and CDR2 LQKENI. With 5 bases clipped from V and 3 bases from J, the junction kept 6 bases outside the gene matches.

The chain links TRBV27 to TRBJ2-5, with D possibly being TRBD1 or TRBD2 (5 bases each). The CDR3 contains 16 residues. V lost 6 bases, J lost 5 bases, and 22 bases lay in between. CDR1 and CDR2 from the germline V gene are MNHEY and SMNVEV (reference sequence). CDR3 in amino acids: CASSLVGVQRGETQYF. CDR3 sequence (DNA): TGTGCCAGCAGCCTCGTAGGGGTCCAAAGAGGGGAGACCCAGTACTTC.

The rearrangement links TRBV7-2 to TRBJ1-2, with D maybe TRBD1 (6 bases). The CDR3 runs 14 residues. Germline values: CDR1 SGHTA, CDR2 FQGNSA. The germline V and J ends were trimmed by 5 bases and 2 bases, with 12 bases remaining between them. This chain's CDR3 is CASSTWTENYGYTF. The CDR3 DNA reads as TGTGCCAGCAGCACCTGGACAGAGAACTATGGCTACACCTTC.

This sequence joins TRBV10-2 and TRBJ1-2, with D unresolved. Germline V gene data show CDR1 as WSHSY and CDR2 as SAAADI. With 2 bases removed from V and 8 bases from J, the gap between germline ends came to 15 bases. This CDR3 region has 14 residues. CDR3 loop: CASSEIDRRAGYTF. CDR3 coding DNA: TGCGCCAGCAGTGAGATCGACCGTCGAGCAGGCTACACCTTC.

The chain employs TRBV7-3 and TRBJ2-7; tentatively, D is TRBD1 or TRBD2 (6 bases each). Germline values: CDR1 SGHTA, CDR2 FQGTGA. This CDR3 comprises 14 residues. With 5 bases removed from V and 5 bases from J, the gap between germline ends came to 16 bases. The DNA of the CDR3 is TGTGCCAGCAGCCGCACTGGGGGGCGGGACGAGCAGTACTTC. Its translation is CASSRTGGRDEQYF.

The genes are TRBV5-6 and TRBJ2-5; 10 nucleotides line up with TRBD2. Germline values: CDR1 SGHDT, CDR2 YYEEEE. This CDR3 spans 18 amino acids. V trimming: 4 bases; J trimming: 0 bases; junction bases outside the gene matches: 12. For the CDR3, the DNA is TGTGCCAGCAGCCCCTCCGGGACTAGCGCTGGAAACCAAGAGACCCAGTACTTC. Translated, it gives CASSPSGTSAGNQETQYF.

This CDR3 reads CASRGSNRLEAFF. The CDR3, as DNA: TGTGCCAGCAGAGGGTCAAACAGACTGGAAGCTTTCTTT. The V and J genes are TRBV6-1 and TRBJ1-1; D not resolved. This CDR3 has 13 residues. Germline-derived CDR1 and CDR2 are MNHNS and SASEGT. The V end lost 6 bases, the J end lost 8 bases, and 16 bases lay between the germline ends.

This chain uses TRBV19 with TRBJ2-5, with D tentatively TRBD2 (6 bases). Germline V gives CDR1 LNHDA, CDR2 SQIVND (reference sequence). V lost 3 bases to trimming and J lost 6 bases, with 17 bases between them. CDR3 length: 15 amino acids. CDR3 amino acids: CASSIEAGGGKTQYF. DNA for the CDR3: TGTGCCAGTAGTATCGAGGCAGGAGGAGGGAAGACCCAGTACTTC.

Written as DNA, the CDR3 is TGTGCCAGCTCAGCTCTCTCAGGGATTTACTCACCCCTCCACTTT. Translating gives CASSALSGIYSPLHF. V is TRBV18 and J is TRBJ1-6, with D possibly matching TRBD1 (5 bases). The V gene lost 5 bases and the J gene lost 10 bases, with 18 bases spanning the gap. Germline CDR1 and CDR2: KGHSH and LQKENI. There are 15 residues in the CDR3.

The chain links TRBV6-6 to TRBJ2-7; 8 bases are shared with TRBD1. The V segment lost 2 bases and the J segment 2 bases; nucleotides outside the gene matches: 8. Looked up from germline, CDR1 is MNHNY and CDR2 is SVGAGI (reference sequence). CDR3 length: 16 amino acids. The CDR3 is CASSYRAGDRPYEQYF. The CDR3 nucleotides read TGTGCCAGCAGTTACCGGGCCGGGGACAGGCCCTACGAGCAGTACTTC.

V gene TRBV6-5 combines with J gene TRBJ1-1; D gene unclear. Per the germline V gene, CDR1 is MNHEY and CDR2 is SVGAGI. This CDR3 is built from 13 residues. Trimming took 5 bases from V and 7 from J, leaving 14 bases between them. CDR3 sequence: CASSPPASFEAFF. CDR3 nucleotide sequence: TGTGCCAGCAGTCCCCCTGCCTCGTTTGAAGCTTTCTTT.

The chain links TRBV5-1 to TRBJ2-5; D call uncertain. The V end lost 0 bases, the J end lost 3 bases, and 12 bases lay between the germline ends. The CDR3 is 15 amino acids. In germline, CDR1 is SGHRS, CDR2 YFSETQ. The CDR3 bases are TGCGCCAGCAGCTTGGGGACCGTAGTCGAAGAGACCCAGTACTTC. Protein: CASSLGTVVEETQYF.

This chain uses TRBV15 with TRBJ2-7; TRBD1 matches at 8 bases. The CDR3 is 16 residues long. Germline V lookup: CDR1 LNHNV, CDR2 YYDKDF (reference sequence). Trimming cost V 1 base and J 0 bases; bases outside gene matches: 5. The CDR3 here is CATSRAIGTGSYEQYF. CDR3 sequence (DNA): TGTGCCACCAGCAGAGCGATTGGGACAGGCTCCTACGAGCAGTACTTC.

About this clone: The same CDR3 also results from other DNA sequences found in this sample. This chain links TRBV20-1 with TRBJ1-1; no clear D gene. Germline V CDR1 and CDR2: DFQATT, SNEGSKA (reference sequence). Trimming stripped 6 bases from V and 4 bases from J, with 3 bases between. The CDR3 sequence is 9 residues long. The CDR3 sequence is CSASTEAFF. CDR3 bases: TGCAGTGCCTCCACTGAAGCTTTCTTT.